Following are 28 T cell receptor beta chains from one sample sequenced in a study of blood T cell repertoires in COVID-19. Assay used: immunoSEQ multiplex PCR; TCRdb lists only in-frame clones, some missing. The sample has about 120,000 clones; roughly three quarters are singletons. The sample comprised peripheral blood. The receptors were sampled from a woman aged 80 or over with acute or convalescent COVID-19.

The genes are TRBV4-2 and TRBJ2-7; D is possibly TRBD2 (6 bases). The germline V gene has CDR1 LGHNA and CDR2 YNFKEQ. The CDR3 sequence is 17 residues long. Trimming stripped 1 base from V and 2 bases from J, with 18 bases between. CDR3 DNA sequence: TGTGCCAGCAGCCAAGGAGTGATTGCGGGGATTGCCTACGAGCAGTACTTC. Its protein product is CASSQGVIAGIAYEQYF.

The V and J genes are TRBV7-3 and TRBJ1-2; D possibly corresponds to TRBD1 (6 bases). Between the trimmed V and J ends, which lost 2 bases and 2 bases, there was a span of 12 bases. Per germline, CDR1 SGHTA and CDR2 FQGTGA. The CDR3 is 15 amino acids. CDR3 DNA sequence: TGTGCCAGCAGCTTACGGGGGGCCCCCAACTATGGCTACACCTTC. This codes for CASSLRGAPNYGYTF.

The chain employs TRBV19 and TRBJ1-2; no clear D gene. This CDR3 has 15 residues. With 0 bases removed from V and 0 bases from J, the gap between germline ends came to 8 bases. Germline lookup yields CDR1 LNHDA and CDR2 SQIVND (reference sequence). Here the CDR3 reads CASSIDRGANYGYTF. For the CDR3, the DNA is TGTGCCAGTAGTATAGATCGAGGAGCTAACTATGGCTACACCTTC.

V usage is TRBV11-2 and J usage is TRBJ2-3; tentatively, D is TRBD2 (5 bases). The CDR3 extends over 11 amino acids. Per germline, CDR1 SGHAT and CDR2 FQNNGV. The ends were cut back, 7 bases at V and 6 bases at J, with 8 bases in the middle. The CDR3 sequence is CASTRGDTQYF. DNA of the CDR3: TGTGCCAGCACCCGGGGTGATACGCAGTATTTT.

The chain recombines TRBV28 with TRBJ2-1; the D gene is possibly TRBD2 (5 bases). V was clipped by 6 bases and J by 0 bases, with 15 bases between them. The germline gives CDR1 MDHEN, CDR2 SYDVKM. This CDR3 is built from 16 residues. CDR3 in DNA: TGTGCCAGCAGGGATCCGGGATTGAGCTCCTACAATGAGCAGTTCTTC. Its translation is CASRDPGLSSYNEQFF.

The J gene is TRBJ1-6, the V gene TRBV7-9, with D maybe TRBD1 (5 bases). This CDR3 spans 14 amino acids. V was trimmed by 2 bases and J by 5 bases, leaving 7 bases between them. In germline, CDR1 is SEHNR, CDR2 FQNEAQ (reference sequence). In DNA, the CDR3 is TGTGCCAGCAGCTTACGGGGGGATAATTCACCCCTCCACTTT. It translates to CASSLRGDNSPLHF.

This chain connects TRBV7-6 to TRBJ2-2; 10 nucleotides match TRBD2. The CDR3 covers 15 residues. Germline assignment: CDR1 SGHVS and CDR2 FNYEAQ. V shed 5 bases and J 5 bases; nucleotides not matched to a gene: 5. The CDR3 nucleotides are TGTGCCAGCAGCCCTATGGGACTAGCGACCGGGGAGCTGTTTTTT. It yields the protein CASSPMGLATGELFF.

A single count supports this clone. The V gene is TRBV24-1, the J gene TRBJ2-3; 7 bases are a match to TRBD1. The CDR3 loop spans 17 amino acids. The germline V gene encodes CDR1 KGHDR and CDR2 SFDVKD. V dropped 4 bases and J dropped 3; count of bases not matched to a gene: 12. In DNA form, the CDR3 reads TGTGCCACCAGTGACCCCCGGGCGTCACAGGGGACAGATACGCAGTATTTT. The encoded protein is CATSDPRASQGTDTQYF.

This CDR3 is CASSLDRTDKDGYTF. DNA of the CDR3: TGCGCCAGCAGCTTGGACCGGACAGACAAAGATGGCTACACCTTC. The rearrangement uses TRBV5-1 and TRBJ1-2; possibly TRBD1 for D (6 bases). The V end was cut by 0 bases, the J end by 6 bases, with 15 bases between. The CDR3 is made up of 15 amino acids. The germline V gene has CDR1 SGHRS and CDR2 YFSETQ.

This sequence joins TRBV28 and TRBJ2-7, with a possible D match to TRBD1 (5 bases). V was shortened by 5 bases and J by 0 bases, with 11 bases between the two germline ends. The germline V gene has CDR1 MDHEN and CDR2 SYDVKM. There are 14 residues in the CDR3. The CDR3 here is CASSKRQHSYEQYF. CDR3 nucleotide sequence: TGTGCCAGCAGTAAACGACAGCACTCCTACGAGCAGTACTTC.

The chain has TRBV10-1 and TRBJ2-6; perhaps TRBD1 as D (6 bases). Germline CDR1 and CDR2: WNHNN and SYGVQD (reference sequence). Trimming took 0 bases from V and 2 from J, leaving 8 bases between them. The CDR3 is 16 amino acids. CDR3 in amino acids: CASSESKGAGANVLTF. The CDR3 nucleotides are TGCGCCAGCAGTGAGTCGAAGGGGGCTGGGGCCAACGTCCTGACTTTC.

This clone was counted only a few times. The V call is TRBV20-1, the J call TRBJ2-7, with unresolved D. CDR3 length: 11 amino acids. Germline V gene lookup returns CDR1 DFQATT and CDR2 SNEGSKA (reference sequence). CDR3: CRGPDNYEQYF. The CDR3 coding sequence is TGCAGGGGCCCAGACAACTACGAGCAGTACTTC.

A single count supports this clone. The gene calls are TRBV7-2 and TRBJ2-3; no clear D. This CDR3 contains 12 residues. CDR1 SGHTA and CDR2 FQGNSA come from the germline V gene. Trimming left V 6 bases short and J 4 bases short, with 8 bases between. CDR3 nucleotides: TGTGCCAGCAGGTTTCCTCCAGATACGCAGTATTTT. The encoded protein is CASRFPPDTQYF.

This rearrangement joins TRBV7-9 to TRBJ2-6, with 8 bases identical to TRBD1. CDR1 is SEHNR and CDR2 is FQNEAQ in the germline V gene (reference sequence). The ends lost 6 bases at V and 0 bases at J; junction bases unmatched: 7. This CDR3 is 17 amino acids long. The CDR3 here is CASSPGTGISGANVLTF. Written as DNA, the CDR3 is TGTGCCAGCAGTCCCGGGACAGGAATCTCTGGGGCCAACGTCCTGACTTTC.

The chain joins TRBV6-1 to TRBJ1-3; no clear D gene. Germline V lookup: CDR1 MNHNS, CDR2 SASEGT. CDR3 length equals 15 residues. Trimming removed 0 bases at V and 4 bases at J, with 10 bases between. CDR3 protein: CASSEARTGGNTIYF. CDR3 nucleotides: TGTGCCAGCAGTGAAGCCCGGACGGGGGGAAACACCATATATTTT.

The gene calls are TRBV15 and TRBJ2-3; 7 bases agree with TRBD1. Per germline, CDR1 LNHNV and CDR2 YYDKDF (reference sequence). The CDR3 sequence is 16 residues long. V lost 5 bases to trimming and J lost 1 base; unmatched junction nucleotides: 9. The CDR3 region is CATSRMTGYGTDTQYF. In DNA form, the CDR3 reads TGTGCCACCAGCCGTATGACAGGGTATGGCACAGATACGCAGTATTTT.

This chain connects TRBV5-1 to TRBJ1-1, with a weak D call TRBD1 (5 bases). Germline CDR1 reads SGHRS; CDR2 reads YFSETQ. The CDR3 covers 12 residues. Deletions cut 5 bases from V and 8 bases from J, with 13 bases between. The chain's CDR3 is CASREGPLEAFF. CDR3 bases: TGCGCCAGCAGGGAGGGACCTTTAGAAGCTTTCTTT.

The rearrangement uses TRBV30 and TRBJ1-3; D uncertain. Trimming cost V 3 bases and J 3 bases, with 12 bases left between them. CDR3 size: 14 residues. Germline V gene sequence: CDR1 GTSNPN, CDR2 SVGIG (reference sequence). CDR3 DNA: TGTGCCTGGAGACGTCGGGGAGGTGGAAACACCATATATTTT. This translates into CAWRRRGGGNTIYF.

The V call is TRBV14, the J call TRBJ2-3; 9 bases fit TRBD2. The V and J ends lost 2 bases and 8 bases, in that order; junction bases with no gene match: 11. CDR3 length equals 16 residues. Germline lookup yields CDR1 SGHDN and CDR2 FVKESK. The CDR3 is CASSQISGGLASTQYF. CDR3 DNA sequence: TGTGCCAGCAGCCAAATTAGCGGGGGCCTGGCGAGTACGCAGTATTTT.

This sequence joins TRBV10-3 and TRBJ2-1; the match to TRBD2 covers 7 bases. The CDR3 is 15 amino acids. Per the germline V gene, CDR1 is ENHRY and CDR2 is SYGVKD. The V and J ends lost 5 bases and 10 bases, in that order; junction bases with no gene match: 14. The CDR3 loop is CAISPGLVANREQFF. CDR3 DNA: TGTGCCATCAGTCCCGGACTAGTGGCGAATCGGGAGCAGTTCTTC.

The chain recombines TRBV7-2 with TRBJ2-7; 12 bases map to TRBD1. The CDR3 contains 15 residues. The germline V gene has CDR1 SGHTA and CDR2 FQGNSA. V dropped 7 bases and J dropped 6; count of bases not matched to a gene: 10. CDR3 loop: CASTPGGTGGVEQYF. In DNA form, the CDR3 reads TGTGCCAGCACCCCGGGCGGGACAGGGGGCGTCGAGCAGTACTTC.

The chain couples TRBV30 to TRBJ1-1; TRBD1 might be the D (6 bases). Between the trimmed V and J ends, which lost 0 bases and 6 bases, there was a span of 17 bases. The CDR3 has 15 residues. Germline loops: CDR1 GTSNPN, CDR2 SVGIG (reference sequence). CDR3 in amino acids: CAWSVGDTVVPEAFF. CDR3 bases: TGTGCCTGGAGTGTAGGGGACACCGTCGTCCCTGAAGCTTTCTTT.

The J gene is TRBJ1-4, the V gene TRBV7-9; D remains ambiguous. Trimming shortened V by 5 bases and J by 0 bases, and 4 bases separated the two germline ends. The CDR3 is 13 residues long. Looked up from germline, CDR1 is SEHNR and CDR2 is FQNEAQ (reference sequence). CDR3: CASSGATNEKLFF. For the CDR3, the DNA is TGTGCCAGCAGCGGAGCAACTAATGAAAAACTGTTTTTT.

This sequence joins TRBV15 and TRBJ2-7; D unclear. From germline, CDR1 is LNHNV and CDR2 YYDKDF (reference sequence). The CDR3 spans 13 residues. V lost 0 bases, J lost 3 bases, and 6 bases lay in between. CDR3 sequence (DNA): TGTGCCACCAGCAGAGAGTCGGGCTACGAGCAGTACTTC. Protein: CATSRESGYEQYF.

This chain uses TRBV19 with TRBJ1-1; tentatively, D is TRBD1 (6 bases). Germline V lookup: CDR1 LNHDA, CDR2 SQIVND (reference sequence). The CDR3 is 13 amino acids. Trimming took off 7 bases at V and 6 bases at J, with 15 bases between the two ends. The CDR3 loop is CASTAGTRAEAFF. For the CDR3, the DNA is TGTGCCAGTACTGCCGGGACACGGGCTGAAGCTTTCTTT. Full variable domain (rest looked up from reference TRBV19 and TRBJ1-1): DGGITQSPKYLFRKEGQNVTLSCEQNLNHDAMYWYRQDPGQGLRLIYYSQIVNDFQKGDIAEGYSVSREKKESFPLTVTSAQKNPTAFYLCASTAGTRAEAFFGQGTRLTVV.

This clone was seen just once. This chain links TRBV5-1 with TRBJ2-3, with TRBD2 as a possible D gene (6 bases). Trimming cost V 0 bases and J 2 bases, with 13 bases left between them. The CDR3 sequence is 16 residues long. Per the germline V gene, CDR1 is SGHRS and CDR2 is YFSETQ. The CDR3 reads CASSLGISGYTDTQYF. In DNA, the CDR3 is TGCGCCAGCAGCTTGGGGATTAGCGGATACACAGATACGCAGTATTTT.

The V and J genes are TRBV19 and TRBJ1-2, with 9 bases that match TRBD1. Germline CDR1 reads LNHDA; CDR2 reads SQIVND (reference sequence). This CDR3 has 14 amino acids. The junction had 3 bases not matched to a gene; V was cut back by 3 bases and J by 4 bases. The CDR3 loop is CASSMGDRVYGYTF. CDR3 DNA sequence: TGTGCCAGTAGTATGGGGGACAGGGTCTATGGCTACACCTTC. Full variable domain (outside the CDR3, taken from reference TRBV19 and TRBJ1-2): DGGITQSPKYLFRKEGQNVTLSCEQNLNHDAMYWYRQDPGQGLRLIYYSQIVNDFQKGDIAEGYSVSREKKESFPLTVTSAQKNPTAFYLCASSMGDRVYGYTFGSGTRLTVV.

V gene TRBV7-2 combines with J gene TRBJ2-3; D remains unclear. CDR1 and CDR2 from the germline V gene are SGHTA and FQGNSA. The CDR3 is 13 residues long. The V and J ends lost 2 bases and 0 bases respectively, with 3 bases between them. CDR3 region: CASSLPSTDTQYF. The CDR3 region has the DNA TGTGCCAGCAGCTTACCGAGCACAGATACGCAGTATTTT. The full variable domain, completed using reference TRBV7-2 and TRBJ2-3, is GAGVSQSPSNKVTEKGKDVELRCDPISGHTALYWYRQSLGQGLEFLIYFQGNSAPDKSGLPSDRFSAERTGGSVSTLTIQRTQQEDSAVYLCASSLPSTDTQYFGPGTRLTVL.